This entry describes one T cell receptor (beta chain). Its antigen is still unknown. Naive T cells were sorted: CD4+CD8-CD45RO-CD45RA+ for CD4+, CD8+CD4-CD45RA+CD27bright for CD8+. TCR libraries were built from 450 to 650 ng of total RNA by linear amplification. TCRdb independently ran MiXCR on the reads; one entry per CDR3 protein. The sample shows about 180,000 distinct CDR3 sequences, over 60% of them seen only once. V was shortened by 3 bases and J by 4 bases, with 16 bases between the two germline ends. The CDR3 contains 15 residues. From germline, CDR1 is LGHNA and CDR2 YNFKEQ. The sample is drawn from a study of healthy donors' naive CD4 and CD8 T cells. Study results and limitations: Around 14% of CD4/CD8 propensity variance appeared explained by V, J and CDR3 charge. Positive CDR3 charge linked to CD4+ cells, negative to CD8+ cells. Reportedly, most V and J gene segments showed naive CD4+ versus CD8+ bias.

This chain connects TRBV4-2 to TRBJ2-7; possibly TRBD2 for D (6 bases). The source of this sequence is a pool of human donors in good health; the sample pools cells from several healthy donors. The specimen was naive CD4+ and CD8+ T cells sorted from blood, pooled from several donors. For the CDR3, the DNA is TGTGCCAGCAGCCAGGGACTCCGAAGCCCTTACGAGCAGTACTTC. It yields the protein CASSQGLRSPYEQYF.